Below are 21 T cell receptor beta chains sequenced from a single sample in a study of T cells in Graves' hyperthyroidism and ophthalmopathy. Researchers amplified the TCR beta CDR3 regions from RNA transcripts. Researchers ran a first-round RT-PCR on the TCR CDR3 using the HTBI primer set. TCRdb called the multiplex PCR reads again in MiXCR, with one record for every CDR3 protein. The table lists roughly 500,000 distinct CDR3 sequences, around 50% of them singletons. Material for sequencing was peripheral blood or thyroid tissue (not recorded which). The source is an adult woman with Graves' disease, either hyperthyroidism or ophthalmopathy (not recorded which).

This sequence joins TRBV7-8 and TRBJ1-5; D might be TRBD1 (5 bases). The germline CDR1 and CDR2 sequences are SGHVS and FQNEAQ. The V end was cut by 3 bases, the J end by 3 bases, with 15 bases between. CDR3 length: 16 residues. The chain's CDR3 is CASSFLARQYNQPQHF. For the CDR3, the DNA is TGTGCCAGCAGCTTTTTAGCCCGACAGTACAATCAGCCCCAGCATTTT.

This clonotype was seen once. One junction end disagrees with the germline gene, perhaps due to a read error. CDR3 loop: CGVEGDRDVSGELFF. Written as DNA, the CDR3 is TGCGGCGTTGAGGGAGACAGGGATGTTTCCGGGGAGCTGTTTTTT. J is TRBJ2-2 and V is TRBV29-1; 7 bases match TRBD1. Germline CDR1 and CDR2: SQVTM and ANQGSEA. The CDR3 spans 15 residues.

The chain combines TRBV5-8 with TRBJ1-2, with 7 bases lining up with TRBD1. J gave up 6 bases and V 6 bases, and 11 bases lay outside the gene matches. This CDR3 has 14 residues. Germline V lookup: CDR1 SGHTS, CDR2 YDEGEE. The CDR3 DNA sequence: TGTGCCAGCAAGGTTATGGACAGGCCTGATGGCTACACCTTC. It is translated as CASKVMDRPDGYTF.

In its sample, this clonotype was seen a few times. This CDR3 reads CASSSYRGTGANVLTF. The CDR3 DNA follows: TGTGCCAGCAGTTCCTACAGGGGGACTGGGGCCAACGTCCTGACTTTC. This chain connects TRBV28 to TRBJ2-6; 8 bases fit TRBD1. V shed 4 bases, J shed 2 bases, and the junction held 4 bases outside the gene matches. This CDR3 contains 16 residues. In germline, CDR1 is MDHEN, CDR2 SYDVKM.

In this sample, this clonotype turned up once. The rearrangement uses TRBV7-2 and TRBJ1-6; perhaps TRBD1 as D (5 bases). CDR3 size: 12 residues. Germline values: CDR1 SGHTA, CDR2 FQGNSA. The V gene lost 2 bases and the J gene lost 13 bases, with 9 bases spanning the gap. The CDR3 region is CASSLFEGPLHF. CDR3 bases: TGTGCCAGCAGCTTATTCGAGGGGCCCCTCCACTTT.

This clonotype was counted once. The chain is built from TRBV6-5 and TRBJ1-1; possible D gene TRBD1, 5 bases. CDR1 is MNHEY, CDR2 SVGAGI, per germline. The ends were cut back, 4 bases at V and 6 bases at J, with 18 bases in the middle. The CDR3 is made up of 15 amino acids. In DNA, the CDR3 is TGTGCCAGCAGTTTTAAGGGGCCCACTAGGGCTGAAGCTTTCTTT. It codes for CASSFKGPTRAEAFF.

The rearrangement uses TRBV12-3 or TRBV12-4 and TRBJ2-1, with D perhaps matching TRBD1 (5 bases). The CDR3 has 11 residues. V was trimmed by 4 bases and J by 9 bases, leaving 7 bases between them. CDR3 nucleotide sequence: TGTGCCAGCAGTTCCCAGGGTGAGCAGTTCTTC. Translation gives CASSSQGEQFF.

The sample holds a few counts of this clonotype. The chain employs TRBV7-9 and TRBJ2-7; 7 positions agree with TRBD2. Germline lookup yields CDR1 SEHNR and CDR2 FQNEAQ (reference sequence). CDR3 length: 15 residues. V dropped 5 bases and J dropped 2; count of bases not matched to a gene: 9. CDR3 sequence (DNA): TGTGCCAGCAGCCCCCTCGGCGGGAGTGCCTACGAGCAGTACTTC. As protein: CASSPLGGSAYEQYF.

This sequence joins TRBV7-2 and TRBJ2-7; D is undetermined. The germline V gene encodes CDR1 SGHTA and CDR2 FQGNSA. The length of the CDR3 is 13 residues. Trimming took 5 bases from V and 6 from J, leaving 14 bases between them. The CDR3 DNA sequence: TGTGCCAGCAGCCTTAGCCTAGATCCCGAGCAGTACTTC. It specifies CASSLSLDPEQYF.

This clonotype has only a few counts. The rearrangement joins TRBV28 to TRBJ2-7; D is unclear. The CDR3 loop spans 13 amino acids. From germline, CDR1 is MDHEN and CDR2 SYDVKM. V shed 3 bases and J shed 1 base, with 7 bases lying between them. CDR3: CASSLRQSYEQYF. In DNA, the CDR3 is TGTGCCAGCAGTTTGAGGCAGTCCTACGAGCAGTACTTC.

The chain combines TRBV29-1 with TRBJ1-2; a possible D gene is TRBD1 (6 bases). The CDR3 totals 11 residues. V was trimmed by 6 bases and J by 7 bases, leaving 12 bases between them. Germline values: CDR1 SQVTM, CDR2 ANQGSEA. CDR3 in DNA: TGCAGCGTGAGGGGGGCTGGTGGCTACACCTTC. Translated, it gives CSVRGAGGYTF.

The rearrangement links TRBV20-1 to TRBJ1-1, with 7 bases fitting TRBD1. Unmatched junction bases numbered 4, after V lost 4 bases and J lost 2 bases. The CDR3 has 13 amino acids. Germline V gives CDR1 DFQATT, CDR2 SNEGSKA (reference sequence). The CDR3 DNA reads TGCAGTGCTAAGCGGGACAGTAACACTGAAGCTTTCTTT. This sequence encodes CSAKRDSNTEAFF.

This clonotype came up a few times. CDR3 DNA: TGCAGTGCTAGTCGACAGTCGGAGACCCAGTACTTC. It codes for CSASRQSETQYF. This chain links TRBV20-1 with TRBJ2-5; perhaps TRBD1 as D (5 bases). V was clipped by 3 bases and J by 5 bases, with 10 bases between them. Per the germline V gene, CDR1 is DFQATT and CDR2 is SNEGSKA (reference sequence). The CDR3 runs 12 residues.

This clonotype was recorded a few times. The V gene is TRBV28, the J gene TRBJ2-7; no definite D call. This CDR3 is 14 amino acids long. V lost 4 bases, J lost 4 bases, and 14 bases lay in between. Germline loops: CDR1 MDHEN, CDR2 SYDVKM. The CDR3 is CASSSPGKQYEQYF. The CDR3 coding sequence is TGTGCCAGCAGTTCCCCGGGTAAACAGTACGAGCAGTACTTC.

The chain couples TRBV19 to TRBJ1-5; TRBD1 might be the D (5 bases). With 2 bases removed from V and 0 bases from J, the gap between germline ends came to 11 bases. The CDR3 extends over 16 amino acids. CDR1 is LNHDA and CDR2 is SQIVND in the germline V gene (reference sequence). The CDR3 DNA follows: TGTGCCAGTAGTATACCCGGGGCTTATAGCAATCAGCCCCAGCATTTT. Translation gives CASSIPGAYSNQPQHF.

This chain joins TRBV7-9 and TRBJ1-4; D gene uncertain. CDR1 is SEHNR, CDR2 FQNEAQ, per germline (reference sequence). This CDR3 spans 12 amino acids. Trimming left V 5 bases short and J 8 bases short, with 9 bases between. CDR3 sequence reads: CASSGSREKLFF. CDR3 nucleotides: TGTGCCAGCAGCGGTAGCCGGGAAAAACTGTTTTTT.

This chain joins TRBV11-3 and TRBJ2-5, with 7 positions matching TRBD1. Unmatched junction bases numbered 2, after V lost 4 bases and J lost 3 bases. The CDR3 runs to 13 residues. Per the germline V gene, CDR1 is SGHNT and CDR2 is YENEEA. CDR3 protein: CASSSGQEETQYF. DNA for the CDR3: TGTGCCAGCAGCTCTGGACAGGAAGAGACCCAGTACTTC.

This clonotype was detected many times. The V and J genes are TRBV12-3 or TRBV12-4 and TRBJ1-1; 7 bases are a match to TRBD1. The CDR3 runs 15 residues. The junction had 6 bases not matched to a gene; V was cut back by 3 bases and J by 2 bases. The CDR3 spells CASSFTGTENTEAFF. The DNA for the CDR3 is TGTGCCAGCAGTTTTACCGGGACAGAAAACACTGAAGCTTTCTTT.

This clonotype was counted between two and nine times. The J gene is TRBJ2-7, the V gene TRBV7-2; 13 bases are shared with TRBD2. Looked up from germline, CDR1 is SGHTA and CDR2 is FQGNSA. The trim removed 8 bases at V and 7 bases at J, leaving 11 bases unmatched. The length of the CDR3 is 15 residues. The CDR3 DNA reads TGTGCCAGCTCACTCGGGACTAGCGGGGCGGGGGAGCAGTACTTC. This gives the protein CASSLGTSGAGEQYF.

This clonotype was found many times. The chain couples TRBV4-3 to TRBJ2-7, with 9 bases matching TRBD2. Trimming cost V 3 bases and J 9 bases; bases outside gene matches: 12. This CDR3 contains 15 residues. The germline V gene encodes CDR1 LGHNA and CDR2 YSLEER. In DNA form, the CDR3 reads TGCGCCAGCAGCCAGCTAGCGGGGAGCCCTTCTGGGCAGTACTTC. This translates into CASSQLAGSPSGQYF.

The V and J genes are TRBV4-2 and TRBJ2-7; tentatively, D is TRBD1 (5 bases). Germline V gene sequence: CDR1 LGHNA, CDR2 YNFKEQ. The CDR3 has 16 residues. V was clipped by 4 bases and J by 0 bases, with 16 bases between them. The CDR3 coding sequence is TGTGCCAGCAGCCCAGGAAGGGGATTACCCTCCTACGAGCAGTACTTC. Its protein product is CASSPGRGLPSYEQYF.